The 16 T cell receptor beta chains presented below share a single source sample, sequenced in a study of blood T cell repertoires in COVID-19. Repertoires were generated with immunoSEQ multiplex PCR, while TCRdb's copy carries only in-frame clones and drops some. The sample has around 64,000 clones, about nine tenths seen once. Sequencing was carried out using peripheral blood. These receptors came from a human donor in a cohort sampled during active COVID-19.

The chain is built from TRBV5-4 and TRBJ2-7; 8 bases agree with TRBD2. The V gene's germline CDR1 is SGHNT and CDR2 YYREEE (reference sequence). V was pared by 3 bases and J by 4 bases, with 6 bases of the junction left unmatched. The CDR3 consists of 14 residues. In DNA, the CDR3 is TGTGCCAGCAGCTCGGTAGCGGGGACTTACGAGCAGTACTTC. This codes for CASSSVAGTYEQYF.

The V and J genes are TRBV4-1 and TRBJ1-5, with a possible D match to TRBD1 (6 bases). V lost 1 base and J 7 bases, leaving 14 bases between the germline ends. Germline values: CDR1 MGHRA, CDR2 YSYEKL. The CDR3 spans 15 residues. The CDR3 DNA sequence: TGCGCCAGCAGCCAAGTGGGAGGGGGAAGCCAGCCCCAGCATTTT. Amino acid sequence: CASSQVGGGSQPQHF.

The chain has TRBV5-1 and TRBJ2-3; 8 bases are a match to TRBD2. This CDR3 contains 15 residues. The germline V gene encodes CDR1 SGHRS and CDR2 YFSETQ. Trimming at V came to 0 bases and at J to 6 bases, leaving 6 bases not matched to a gene. The CDR3 DNA is TGCGCCAGCAGCTTGGCGGCGGGGGGCCGGGATACGCAGTATTTT. It encodes CASSLAAGGRDTQYF. The full variable domain, with the rest looked up from reference TRBV5-1 and TRBJ2-3, is KAGVTQTPRYLIKTRGQQVTLSCSPISGHRSVSWYQQTPGQGLQFLFEYFSETQRNKGNFPGRFSGRQFSNSRSEMNVSTLELGDSALYLCASSLAAGGRDTQYFGPGTRLTVL.

The chain links TRBV9 to TRBJ2-3; 9 bases are a match to TRBD1. The V gene end was trimmed by 4 bases and the J gene end by 0 bases; junction bases not matched to a gene: 6. The germline V gene encodes CDR1 SGDLS and CDR2 YYNGEE. The CDR3 loop spans 16 amino acids. The CDR3 loop is CASSLGTGFSTDTQYF. The CDR3 bases are TGTGCCAGCAGCCTCGGGACAGGGTTCAGCACAGATACGCAGTATTTT.

This sequence joins TRBV7-3 and TRBJ2-1; 10 nucleotides agree with TRBD2. J was trimmed by 9 bases and V by 0 bases; bases with no gene match: 14. CDR1 and CDR2 (germline): SGHTA, FQGTGA. The CDR3 sequence is 18 residues long. CDR3 residues: CASSLTRVSGRAGAEQFF. In nucleotides, the CDR3 is TGTGCCAGCAGCTTAACGAGAGTGAGCGGGAGGGCTGGGGCTGAGCAGTTCTTC.

The chain employs TRBV6-1 and TRBJ2-3, with no clear D. Germline V gene sequence: CDR1 MNHNS, CDR2 SASEGT. This CDR3 comprises 12 residues. V was cut by 3 bases and J by 5 bases, with 6 bases left in between. CDR3 sequence reads: CASSESLDTQYF. CDR3 coding DNA: TGTGCCAGCAGTGAGTCTTTAGATACGCAGTATTTT.

This rearrangement joins TRBV27 to TRBJ2-3, with TRBD2 matching 9 bases. Trimming at V came to 1 base and at J to 6 bases, leaving 11 bases not matched to a gene. The germline CDR1 and CDR2 sequences are MNHEY and SMNVEV (reference sequence). This CDR3 has 17 residues. This CDR3 reads CASSLFASGTLGDTQYF. CDR3 DNA sequence: TGTGCCAGCAGTTTATTTGCTAGCGGGACGCTGGGGGATACGCAGTATTTT.

Concerning this clone itself: It may be a read error: a sequence one base away is much more abundant. The V call is TRBV7-9, the J call TRBJ2-4; D might be TRBD2 (5 bases). With 7 bases removed from V and 9 bases from J, the gap between germline ends came to 13 bases. Germline V gene sequence: CDR1 SEHNR, CDR2 FQNEAQ (reference sequence). CDR3 length equals 12 residues. The CDR3 protein is CASTMIGGIQYF. The CDR3 region has the DNA TGTGCCAGCACCATGATAGGAGGCATTCAGTACTTC.

The chain has TRBV28 and TRBJ1-1; D is possibly TRBD1 (6 bases). V was cut by 2 bases and J by 5 bases, with 12 bases left in between. Germline CDR1 and CDR2: MDHEN and SYDVKM. The CDR3 contains 14 residues. The CDR3 coding sequence is TGTGCCAGCAGTTTAAGAGGGGGTAGAACTGAAGCTTTCTTT. Its protein is CASSLRGGRTEAFF.

Of note for this clone: This CDR3 is also generated by other DNA sequences in the sample. The V and J genes are TRBV10-3 and TRBJ2-7, with 8 bases identical to TRBD1. The V gene's germline CDR1 is ENHRY and CDR2 SYGVKD. There are 13 residues in the CDR3. V was pared by 5 bases and J by 5 bases, with 5 bases of the junction left unmatched. CDR3 amino acids: CAISSRGQDEQYF. CDR3 sequence (DNA): TGTGCCATCAGTTCCAGGGGGCAGGACGAGCAGTACTTC.

The chain is built from TRBV11-3 and TRBJ2-1, with TRBD2 matching over 11 bases. There are 15 residues in the CDR3. J was trimmed by 3 bases and V by 5 bases; bases with no gene match: 3. Germline CDR1 SGHNT, CDR2 YENEEA. The CDR3 DNA sequence: TGTGCCAGCAGCCTACTAGCGGGGGACTACAATGAGCAGTTCTTC. Translation: CASSLLAGDYNEQFF.

This clone was recorded a few times. V is TRBV5-4 and J is TRBJ1-3; D uncertain. CDR3 length: 15 amino acids. V shed 0 bases and J shed 0 bases, with 7 bases lying between them. CDR1 and CDR2 from the germline V gene are SGHNT and YYREEE (reference sequence). The CDR3 loop reads CASSLARSSGNTIYF. Here the CDR3 DNA reads TGTGCCAGCAGCTTGGCGCGGTCCTCTGGAAACACCATATATTTT.

V gene TRBV29-1 combines with J gene TRBJ1-2; TRBD1 is a possible D gene (5 bases). The V gene's germline CDR1 is SQVTM and CDR2 ANQGSEA. The CDR3 extends over 15 amino acids. The V and J ends lost 3 bases and 2 bases respectively, with 16 bases between them. The CDR3 DNA follows: TGCAGCGTTGACCCGGTTGGGGGGAGCAACTATGGCTACACCTTC. As protein: CSVDPVGGSNYGYTF.

This sequence joins TRBV14 and TRBJ2-1, with D unresolved. The CDR3 is made up of 12 amino acids. CDR1 and CDR2 (germline): SGHDN, FVKESK. The V end lost 6 bases, the J end lost 7 bases, and 10 bases lay between the germline ends. CDR3 bases: TGTGCCAGCAGTCAGGATTCAAATGAGCAGTTCTTC. Amino acid sequence: CASSQDSNEQFF.

This clone was detected only once. This chain joins TRBV28 and TRBJ1-2, with 7 bases that match TRBD1. The CDR3 loop spans 14 amino acids. Germline CDR1 and CDR2: MDHEN and SYDVKM. Trimming took 9 bases from V and 3 from J; bases not matched to a gene: 10. This chain's CDR3 is CASGTAVSDYGYTF. CDR3 coding DNA: TGTGCCAGTGGGACAGCCGTATCCGACTATGGCTACACCTTC.

The chain joins TRBV11-2 to TRBJ2-7; 7 bases match TRBD2. V lost 0 bases to trimming and J lost 5 bases; unmatched junction nucleotides: 1. The CDR3 sequence is 13 residues long. Germline V lookup: CDR1 SGHAT, CDR2 FQNNGV. This CDR3 reads CASSLDRGDEQYF. Here the CDR3 DNA reads TGTGCCAGCAGCTTAGATCGGGGGGACGAGCAGTACTTC.